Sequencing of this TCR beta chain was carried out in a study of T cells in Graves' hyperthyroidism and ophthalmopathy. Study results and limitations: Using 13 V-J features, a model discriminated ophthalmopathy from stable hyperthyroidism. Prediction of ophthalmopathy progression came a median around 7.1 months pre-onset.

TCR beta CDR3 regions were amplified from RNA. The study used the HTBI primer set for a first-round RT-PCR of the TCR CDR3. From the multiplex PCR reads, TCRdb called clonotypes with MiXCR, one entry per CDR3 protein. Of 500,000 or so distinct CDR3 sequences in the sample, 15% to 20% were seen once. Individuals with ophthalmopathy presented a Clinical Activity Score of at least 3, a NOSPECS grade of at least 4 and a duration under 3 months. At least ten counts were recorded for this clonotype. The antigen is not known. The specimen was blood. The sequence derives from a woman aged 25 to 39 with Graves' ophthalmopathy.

CDR3 in amino acids: CASSGTNTEAFF. The CDR3, as DNA: TGCGCCAGCAGTGGGACGAACACTGAAGCTTTCTTT. The V call is TRBV10-1, the J call TRBJ1-1; D is unclear. CDR1 is WNHNN and CDR2 is SYGVQD in the germline V gene (reference sequence). This CDR3 spans 12 amino acids. Between the trimmed V and J ends, which lost 4 bases and 1 base, there was a span of 4 bases.